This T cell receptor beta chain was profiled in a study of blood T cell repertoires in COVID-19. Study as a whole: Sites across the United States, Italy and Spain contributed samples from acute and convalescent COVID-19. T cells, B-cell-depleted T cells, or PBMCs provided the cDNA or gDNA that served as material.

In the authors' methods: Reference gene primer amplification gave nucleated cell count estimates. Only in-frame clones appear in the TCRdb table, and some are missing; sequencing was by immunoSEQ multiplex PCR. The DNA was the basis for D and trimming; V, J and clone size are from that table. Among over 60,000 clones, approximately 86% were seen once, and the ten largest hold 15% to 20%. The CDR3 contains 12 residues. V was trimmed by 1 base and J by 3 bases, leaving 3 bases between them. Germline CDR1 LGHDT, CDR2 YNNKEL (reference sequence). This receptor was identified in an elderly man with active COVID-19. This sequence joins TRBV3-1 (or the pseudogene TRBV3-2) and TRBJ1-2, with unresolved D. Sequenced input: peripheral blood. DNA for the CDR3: TGTGCCAGCAGCCAAGCCGACTATGGCTACACCTTC. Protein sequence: CASSQADYGYTF.